The 7 T cell receptor beta chains reported below all come from one sample, sequenced in a study of beta chain features in type 1 diabetes. The investigators reverse transcribed all of the isolated RNA, so they sequenced expressed TCRB transcripts. Profiling relied on immunoSEQ multiplex PCR, and the TCRdb table lists in-frame clones only, not all of them. The sample contains about 330,000 clones, approximately 10% of which appear only once. The sequenced sample consisted of naive CD4+ T cells from blood. These receptor sequences come from a woman in her twenties or thirties in good health.

This clone has a handful of counts. The rearrangement links TRBV27 to TRBJ1-1; TRBD1 matches at 9 bases. Unmatched junction bases numbered 4, after V lost 2 bases and J lost 0 bases. Germline CDR1 is MNHEY and CDR2 is SMNVEV (reference sequence). The CDR3 contains 16 residues. This CDR3 reads CASSLVGQGLNTEAFF. CDR3 bases: TGTGCCAGCAGTTTAGTGGGACAGGGCTTGAACACTGAAGCTTTCTTT.

This chain uses TRBV6-5 with TRBJ2-5; D is unclear. The germline gives CDR1 MNHEY, CDR2 SVGAGI. Trimming left V 6 bases short and J 5 bases short, with 16 bases between. The CDR3 extends over 14 amino acids. CDR3 coding DNA: TGTGCCAGCAGGCCGCAAGTCACGAGGGAGACCCAGTACTTC. The encoded protein is CASRPQVTRETQYF.

This chain connects TRBV19 to TRBJ1-1; unclear D gene. The CDR3 is 16 amino acids. Looked up from germline, CDR1 is LNHDA and CDR2 is SQIVND (reference sequence). Trimming removed 4 bases at V and 1 base at J, with 16 bases between. The CDR3 nucleotides read TGTGCCAGTAGTAGTTTTGCGGCGGCAGAGAACACTGAAGCTTTCTTT. Translated, it gives CASSSFAAAENTEAFF.

The rearrangement uses TRBV7-2 and TRBJ2-1; 7 bases are a match to TRBD2. The V gene end was trimmed by 1 base and the J gene end by 7 bases; junction bases not matched to a gene: 10. The CDR3 covers 16 residues. CDR1 is SGHTA and CDR2 is FQGNSA in the germline V gene. Here the CDR3 DNA reads TGTGCCAGCAGCTTAGAGGGTGCTAGCGGATTGAATGAGCAGTTCTTC. The encoded protein is CASSLEGASGLNEQFF.

The table lists this clone with a few counts. The chain uses TRBV28 and TRBJ2-7; TRBD1 aligns across 7 bases. The length of the CDR3 is 17 residues. Trimming removed 6 bases from V and 2 bases from J; junction bases left unmatched: 16. Per germline, CDR1 MDHEN and CDR2 SYDVKM. The CDR3, as DNA: TGTGCCAGCAGCCGGGTTCGCTCGACAGGGAAAGCCTACGAGCAGTACTTC. Its translation: CASSRVRSTGKAYEQYF. Full variable domain (rest looked up from reference TRBV28 and TRBJ2-7): DVKVTQSSRYLVKRTGEKVFLECVQDMDHENMFWYRQDPGLGLRLIYFSYDVKMKEKGDIPEGYSVSREKKERFSLILESASTNQTSMYLCASSRVRSTGKAYEQYFGPGTRLTVT.

Only a few counts were recorded for this clone. The V gene is TRBV4-2, the J gene TRBJ2-1; 10 nucleotides line up with TRBD2. CDR3 length: 16 amino acids. J gave up 2 bases and V 4 bases, and 5 bases lay outside the gene matches. Germline-derived CDR1 and CDR2 are LGHNA and YNFKEQ. Here the CDR3 reads CASSRSLAGAYNEQFF. CDR3 in DNA: TGTGCCAGCAGCCGGAGCCTAGCGGGAGCCTACAATGAGCAGTTCTTC.

Points on this clone: One junction end does not reproduce the germline sequence, and a read error may be involved. The chain employs TRBV7-7 and TRBJ2-5; tentatively, D is TRBD1 (5 bases). The V gene's germline CDR1 is SSHAT and CDR2 FNYEAQ (reference sequence). This CDR3 has 15 residues. Here the CDR3 reads CASSLLSTAQETQYF. The CDR3 DNA sequence: TGTGCTAGCAGCTTACTGTCGACAGCGCAAGAGACCCAGTACTTC.